Following are 7 T cell receptor beta chains from one sample sequenced in a study of T-cell memory formation after mild COVID-19. A single record per CDR3 protein comes from TCRdb applying MiXCR to the 5' RACE reads. The repertoire includes around 300,000 distinct CDR3 sequences, approximately 19% of them detected once, and approximately 21% sits in the top ten. The sequencing sample was made of PBMCs or a T cell subset sorted from them (not recorded which). The origin of the receptors is a man aged 18 to 29 who had mild COVID-19 (a few samples of this study predate the infection). Cell type and time point are not known.

The chain recombines TRBV12-3 or TRBV12-4 with TRBJ1-2; D uncertain. V dropped 6 bases and J dropped 2 bases, with 13 bases sitting between them. The CDR3 totals 14 residues. CDR3 DNA: TGTGCCAGCAGCTCGGTCGGGCTGAACTATGGCTACACCTTC. Amino acid sequence: CASSSVGLNYGYTF.

This clonotype has just a few counts. One end of the junction fails to match germline, which may point to a read error. J is TRBJ2-2 and V is TRBV6-6; possibly TRBD1 or TRBD2 for D (7 bases each). Per the germline V gene, CDR1 is MNHNY and CDR2 is SVGAGI (reference sequence). The CDR3 loop spans 18 amino acids. The CDR3 sequence is CASSSLRGGSPNAGELFF. CDR3 in DNA: TGTGCCAGCAGTTCCCTCAGGGGGGGTTCTCCGAACGCCGGGGAGCTGTTTTTT.

V usage is TRBV7-2 and J usage is TRBJ1-2; D is perhaps TRBD1 (5 bases). Germline V CDR1 and CDR2: SGHTA, FQGNSA. The CDR3 totals 14 residues. V lost 5 bases and J lost 4, with 14 bases in between. The CDR3 sequence: CASSPVRGTYGYTF. The CDR3 region has the DNA TGTGCCAGCAGCCCCGTTAGGGGTACCTATGGCTACACCTTC.

This clonotype was observed a few times. The chain joins TRBV15 to TRBJ2-1; D call uncertain. This CDR3 has 13 residues. In germline, CDR1 is LNHNV, CDR2 YYDKDF (reference sequence). V was pared by 0 bases and J by 6 bases, with 6 bases between. The CDR3 sequence: CATSRDFANEQFF. DNA for the CDR3: TGTGCCACCAGCAGAGATTTCGCCAATGAGCAGTTCTTC.

The chain has TRBV5-1 and TRBJ1-4, with a possible D match to TRBD1 (5 bases). V was pared by 0 bases and J by 0 bases, with 6 bases between. Germline CDR1 is SGHRS and CDR2 is YFSETQ. The CDR3 extends over 15 amino acids. The CDR3 DNA reads TGCGCCAGCAGCTTGGTGGGGGCAACTAATGAAAAACTGTTTTTT. It translates to CASSLVGATNEKLFF.

V usage is TRBV27 and J usage is TRBJ1-1; 8 positions agree with TRBD1. Per germline, CDR1 MNHEY and CDR2 SMNVEV (reference sequence). The CDR3 has 15 residues. Trimming removed 8 bases from V and 5 bases from J; junction bases left unmatched: 13. CDR3 loop: CASAGQGTGRTEAFF. The CDR3 region has the DNA TGTGCCAGCGCCGGACAGGGTACGGGCCGAACTGAAGCTTTCTTT.

This clonotype has just a few counts. The V call is TRBV12-3 or TRBV12-4, the J call TRBJ2-1; D might be TRBD1 or TRBD2, each matching 5 bases. This CDR3 contains 13 residues. Trimming removed 10 bases at V and 8 bases at J, with 18 bases between. The CDR3 DNA reads as TGTGCCACCTCGGGACCGAACCGGCATGAGCAGTTCTTC. Residues: CATSGPNRHEQFF.